This TCR beta chain was observed in a study of blood T cell repertoires in COVID-19 (dated by TCRdb to about 2020). For the study in its entirety: Samples covering the acute and convalescent phases of COVID-19 were provided by collaborators in the United States, Italy and Spain. The material from the prospective study consisted of cDNA or gDNA derived from T cells, B-cell-depleted T cells, or PBMCs. The dataset comprised deeply sampled blood TCRbeta repertoires from subjects exposed to, actively infected with, or recovered from COVID-19. A freely available public database, intended as a resource for researchers studying the immune response to SARS-CoV-2, is where the repertoires were released. The samples were drawn from the first 160 participants of the ongoing ImmuneRACE study and from about 1,200 subjects provided by 6 global collaborators. A de-identified subject ID, COVID-19 status, age in years and sex were almost always included in the sample metadata. Where HLA class I and class II types were available, the types were taken from metadata supplied by the sample provider, not from assay-based typing. What the work shows at the level of the full study, not this receptor alone: The amount of clinical and demographic metadata varied by source and participant and was provided uncurated.

Comments on this clone: Its antigen remains unidentified. The sample holds no much larger clone one base away, and base qualities are not on file.

TCRbeta CDR3 regions were amplified from genomic DNA by means of the immunoSEQ Assay, a bias-controlled multiplex PCR. As for the authors' bioinformatics: The number of nucleated cells in each sample was estimated by amplification of reference gene primers within the assay. Sequence reads were collapsed and filtered to measure the absolute abundance of every unique TCRbeta CDR3 rearrangement. For each sample, productive Simpson clonality was calculated as the square root of Simpson's diversity index over productive rearrangements. TCRdb took over this immuneACCESS table, retaining in-frame rearrangements with V and J assigned. Such tables are incomplete; in checked studies, under half of the missing clones stem from an unresolved V gene, and the remainder is unexplained. V and J calls plus clone size are reproduced from that table; the DNA served to infer D and trimming. The sample includes 180,000 or so clones, with roughly 85% observed a single time. The ten largest clones represent 8% to 10% of the sample.

Whole blood was collected in K2EDTA tubes by collaborating institutions according to the institutions' own protocols. Collaborator samples were shipped for TCRbeta analysis as frozen whole blood, isolated PBMCs, or DNA extracted from either sample type. CDR1 is given as SGHTA and CDR2 as FQGNSA, both from the germline V gene. V loses 3 bases at its end and J loses 2 bases; junction bases beyond the gene matches: 7. The CDR3 sequence holds 15 residues, the cysteine and phenylalanine included. Solely the CDR3 DNA is kept, with 45 bases framed from the first base. The TCR was taken from a man aged 60 to 75 with acute or convalescent COVID-19. Sequenced material: peripheral blood. The V gene is TRBV7-2 and the J gene is TRBJ2-7, and 7 junction bases match TRBD1. The CDR3 amino acid sequence is: CASSFSGTAAYEQYF. The DNA reads TGTGCCAGCAGCTTTTCCGGGACAGCAGCCTACGAGCAGTACTTC.